Below, 2 T cell receptor beta chains from the same sample are listed, as sequenced in a study of T cell responses to AZD1222 COVID-19 vaccine (dated by TCRdb to about 2021). The time point label, as the study defines it: baseline before first vaccination. The protocol used for the library was the immunoSEQ multiplex PCR assay. The immuneACCESS repertoire file appears here via TCRdb, limited to in-frame rearrangements. These files lack a portion of the clones; in checked studies, under half of the deficit traces to unresolved V genes, and the cause of the others is not known. In all, the sample holds about 150,000 clones, and more than 90% of those were seen once. The ten largest clonotypes hold about 20% of the sample. Source: peripheral blood, taken on day 0 of AZD1222 vaccination. The receptors here all came from an adult in good health.

This clone has only one observation. The V call is TRBV11-3, the J call TRBJ2-7; the match to TRBD2 covers 10 bases. The germline V gene encodes CDR1 SGHNT and CDR2 YENEEA. Losses at the gene ends were 5 bases for V and 4 bases for J; bases not matched to a gene: 8. The CDR3 is made up of 15 amino acids. The DNA for the CDR3 is TGTGCCAGCAGCAACAAGCGGGGGGGAACGTACGAGCAGTACTTC. It specifies CASSNKRGGTYEQYF.

The chain uses TRBV24-1 and TRBJ1-5; 7 bases map to TRBD1. This CDR3 has 14 amino acids. V trimming: 4 bases; J trimming: 8 bases; junction bases outside the gene matches: 7. Germline CDR1 and CDR2: KGHDR and SFDVKD. In nucleotides, the CDR3 is TGTGCCACCAGTGACCCTACAGGGGTGGAGCCCCAGCATTTT. This sequence encodes CATSDPTGVEPQHF.